This T cell receptor beta chain appears in the sequencing data of a study of siplizumab effects on memory and regulatory T cells (dated by TCRdb to the late 2010s). Regarding the complete study: The effect of the anti-CD2 antibody siplizumab on alloreactive T-cell subsets was examined in allogeneic mixed lymphocyte reactions constructed from human PBMCs. Overall study outcomes, separate from this receptor: For roughly 75-97% of proliferating CD4+ or CD8+ clones, no naive or memory phenotype could be assigned. Whether proliferating Tregs from siplizumab cultures were suppressive was not functionally confirmed. Unstimulated naive T cells appeared more diverse than memory T cells, and naive cells seemed to contribute substantially to the alloresponse. In reactions with siplizumab, an average of approximately 69% of mappable alloreactive CD4+ clones were Treg-derived, compared with roughly 30% in control reactions. Because sequences at frequencies below about 10^-5 were poorly captured, only a minor fraction of alloreactive clones could be mapped back to unstimulated subsets. The cumulative frequency of alloreactive sequences that could be traced back to unstimulated CD4+ memory T cells was significantly reduced by siplizumab.

Library preparation was by the immunoSEQ multiplex PCR assay. Around 10^5 TCR templates per sample were assayed by the deep sequencing platform. Genomic DNA extracted from sorted T cells was used for TCRbeta CDR3 sequencing. From the authors' description of their analysis: The R programming language was used for clonal analysis of the TCRbeta CDR3 data. Alloreactive CD4+ and CD8+ clones were identified by comparing unstimulated samples to CFSE-low samples taken after the reaction. Regulatory or non-regulatory origin was assigned to alloreactive CD4+ clones by matching of sequences to sorted unstimulated Treg and non-Treg repertoires. TCRdb mirrors the immuneACCESS table, restricted to in-frame sequences. Some clones are absent from its copies; in checked studies, under half trace to an unresolved V gene, and the reason for the others is unknown. That table furnishes V, J and clone size, whereas the DNA furnished D and trimming. This sample comprises around 100,000 clones, about 94% of them detected only once. The ten largest clonotypes hold approximately 1.5% of the sample.

As for this clone: Its cognate antigen has yet to be identified. No quality values exist for individual bases; no much larger clone is one base distant.

From a lookup of the germline V gene, CDR1 and CDR2 are KGHSH and LQKENI. Reading from cysteine to phenylalanine, the CDR3 counts 14 amino acids. The CDR3 DNA has 42 bases and is translated from base 1. For this chain, trimming is 3 bases at the V end and 2 bases at the J end, and the number of junction bases without a gene match is 2. Sorted unstimulated T cells and proliferating T cells recovered from mixed lymphocyte reactions were subjected to TCRbeta CDR3 sequencing. Fresh whole blood from roughly 10 HLA-typed healthy donors was used to isolate PBMCs. Unstimulated CD4+ non-regulatory T cells were FACS-sorted to map the origin of alloreactive clones.

The sequencing input was non-Treg CD4+ T cells sorted from blood. This specimen's cell subset or site label, per the study, means: FACS-sorted unstimulated CD4+ non-regulatory T cells. Recombination connected TRBV18 to TRBJ2-7; the junction holds 9 bases that match TRBD2. This receptor was taken from a human donor in good health. This receptor carries the CDR3 CASSPAGGPYEQYF. The DNA reads as follows: TGTGCCAGCTCACCGGCGGGAGGGCCCTACGAGCAGTACTTC.